One and the same sample provided the 3 T cell receptor beta chains below, sequenced in a study of siplizumab effects on memory and regulatory T cells. Produced via immunoSEQ multiplex PCR; TCRdb's table is partial and in-frame only. Of fewer than 100,000 clones in the sample, 94% were seen once. Sequencing was done on a sample of non-Treg CD4+ T cells sorted from blood. The receptor set was obtained from a human donor in good health.

This sequence joins TRBV7-3 and TRBJ1-1; no reliable D call. Germline loops: CDR1 SGHTA, CDR2 FQGTGA. The CDR3 has 13 amino acids. The V gene lost 4 bases and the J gene lost 6 bases, with 12 bases spanning the gap. CDR3 protein: CASSSGRIAEAFF. The DNA of the CDR3 is TGTGCCAGCAGCTCAGGAAGGATAGCTGAAGCTTTCTTT. The full variable domain, its missing parts supplied by reference TRBV7-3 and TRBJ1-1, is GAGVSQTPSNKVTEKGKYVELRCDPISGHTALYWYRQSLGQGPEFLIYFQGTGAADDSGLPNDRFFAVRPEGSVSTLKIQRTERGDSAVYLCASSSGRIAEAFFGQGTRLTVV.

This clone was seen more than once but under ten times. The J gene is TRBJ1-1, the V gene TRBV18; 8 bases map to TRBD1. There are 17 residues in the CDR3. With 2 bases clipped from V and 8 bases from J, the junction kept 16 bases outside the gene matches. Per germline, CDR1 KGHSH and CDR2 LQKENI. The CDR3 here is CASSPRGRRQGSSEAFF. DNA of the CDR3: TGTGCCAGCTCACCAAGGGGAAGGAGACAGGGGTCTTCCGAAGCTTTCTTT.

The gene calls are TRBV5-1 and TRBJ2-1; the D gene could be TRBD1 or TRBD2 (5 bases each). Trimming stripped 2 bases from V and 14 bases from J, with 20 bases between. Germline assignment: CDR1 SGHRS and CDR2 YFSETQ. The CDR3 length is 14 residues. In nucleotides, the CDR3 is TGCGCCAGCAGCTTTGGAACAGGACTCCCTCGAGAGTTCTTC. It specifies CASSFGTGLPREFF. The full variable domain, completed using reference TRBV5-1 and TRBJ2-1, is KAGVTQTPRYLIKTRGQQVTLSCSPISGHRSVSWYQQTPGQGLQFLFEYFSETQRNKGNFPGRFSGRQFSNSRSEMNVSTLELGDSALYLCASSFGTGLPREFFGPGTRLTVL.